This passage covers 22 T cell receptor beta chains from one sample sequenced in a study of blood T cell repertoires in COVID-19. Assay used: immunoSEQ multiplex PCR; TCRdb lists only in-frame clones, some missing. Of 90,000 to 140,000 clones listed, around four fifths are singletons. What was sequenced was peripheral blood. Receptors originate from a woman aged 70 to 79 with acute or convalescent COVID-19.

The chain joins TRBV20-1 to TRBJ2-1; D call uncertain. The germline V gene encodes CDR1 DFQATT and CDR2 SNEGSKA (reference sequence). The V gene lost 3 bases and the J gene lost 4 bases, with 16 bases spanning the gap. The CDR3 has 15 residues. The CDR3 is CSASTSTEWYNEQFF. The CDR3 DNA follows: TGCAGTGCTAGTACGTCAACTGAGTGGTACAATGAGCAGTTCTTC.

The chain carries TRBV27 and TRBJ1-1; D gene ambiguous. V lost 6 bases to trimming and J lost 5 bases, with 13 bases between them. The CDR3 runs 13 residues. The germline CDR1 and CDR2 sequences are MNHEY and SMNVEV (reference sequence). CDR3 sequence (DNA): TGTGCCAGCAGCCTGGAGGGTGGAACTGAAGCTTTCTTT. Its translation is CASSLEGGTEAFF.

This clone occurred a few times. The rearrangement joins TRBV24-1 to TRBJ1-4, with D maybe TRBD1 (5 bases). Germline assignment: CDR1 KGHDR and CDR2 SFDVKD. The length of the CDR3 is 14 residues. V lost 9 bases to trimming and J lost 5 bases, with 15 bases between them. The DNA of the CDR3 is TGTGCCACCTCCCAGGGTGCTAAAAATGAAAAACTGTTTTTT. It translates to CATSQGAKNEKLFF.

This clone showed up just once. The chain joins TRBV12-3 or TRBV12-4 to TRBJ1-2, with unresolved D. Trimming took off 7 bases at V and 3 bases at J, with 12 bases between the two ends. CDR3 size: 13 residues. DNA of the CDR3: TGTGCCAGCACCCCCCGAACTTACTATGGCTACACCTTC. This codes for CASTPRTYYGYTF.

Remarks on this clone: The junction departs from the called germline gene at one end, perhaps through a read error. The V call is TRBV12-5, the J call TRBJ1-5; D is unresolved. There are 15 residues in the CDR3. Germline lookup yields CDR1 LGHNT and CDR2 FRNRAP. Here the CDR3 DNA reads TGTGCTAGTGGCTTGGGAGGGATTCCCAATCAGCCCCAGCATTTT. Its protein product is CASGLGGIPNQPQHF.

The V and J genes are TRBV6-4 and TRBJ1-2; D is unresolved. The CDR3 loop spans 18 amino acids. With 10 bases removed from V and 2 bases from J, the gap between germline ends came to 29 bases. Germline loops: CDR1 MRHNA, CDR2 SNTAGT. DNA of the CDR3: TGTGCCACAAAATACACCCTCCGGGGTCCACTCTTAAACTATGGCTACACCTTC. Translated, it gives CATKYTLRGPLLNYGYTF.

V usage is TRBV6-5 and J usage is TRBJ2-6; possible D gene TRBD1, 5 bases. Per germline, CDR1 MNHEY and CDR2 SVGAGI. Between the trimmed V and J ends, which lost 5 bases and 0 bases, there was a span of 8 bases. CDR3 length: 15 amino acids. The CDR3 sequence is CASSRQSSGANVLTF. The CDR3 bases are TGTGCCAGCAGTCGACAGAGCTCTGGGGCCAACGTCCTGACTTTC.

V gene TRBV11-2 combines with J gene TRBJ1-4; D call uncertain. Germline V gene lookup returns CDR1 SGHAT and CDR2 FQNNGV. V was cut by 3 bases and J by 5 bases, with 7 bases left in between. The CDR3 covers 13 residues. The chain's CDR3 is CASSFAGNEKLFF. The CDR3 DNA reads as TGTGCCAGCAGCTTTGCGGGGAATGAAAAACTGTTTTTT.

V usage is TRBV7-2 and J usage is TRBJ1-6; 8 bases map to TRBD1. The germline V gene has CDR1 SGHTA and CDR2 FQGNSA. Trimming at V came to 5 bases and at J to 6 bases, leaving 12 bases not matched to a gene. The CDR3 covers 17 residues. The CDR3 nucleotides are TGTGCCAGCAGCGAAACGACAGGGGCAATCTTTAATTCACCCCTCCACTTT. The encoded protein is CASSETTGAIFNSPLHF.

The chain uses TRBV29-1 and TRBJ2-2; 10 positions match TRBD1. Trimming cost V 5 bases and J 5 bases; bases outside gene matches: 14. The germline V gene encodes CDR1 SQVTM and CDR2 ANQGSEA. This CDR3 has 17 amino acids. DNA of the CDR3: TGCAGCGTTCGGAGGGGCACACGGACAGGGGGGACCGGGGAGCTGTTTTTT. This gives the protein CSVRRGTRTGGTGELFF.

This clone was counted only a few times. In DNA, the CDR3 is TGTGCCAGCAGTACTAGCTGGCGCTCCTACGAGCAGTACTTC. Translated: CASSTSWRSYEQYF. The rearrangement uses TRBV2 and TRBJ2-7; TRBD2 is a possible D gene (6 bases). The CDR3 covers 14 residues. Germline-derived CDR1 and CDR2 are SNHLY and FYNNEI. V lost 5 bases to trimming and J lost 0 bases, with 11 bases between them.

V gene TRBV5-1 combines with J gene TRBJ2-7; D call uncertain. Per the germline V gene, CDR1 is SGHRS and CDR2 is YFSETQ. Trimming took 0 bases from V and 4 from J, leaving 8 bases between them. This CDR3 is 13 amino acids long. DNA for the CDR3: TGCGCCAGCAGCTTGGCCCCGGAGTACGAGCAGTACTTC. Protein product: CASSLAPEYEQYF.

The V call is TRBV5-8, the J call TRBJ2-7; the match to TRBD1 covers 9 bases. V was clipped by 1 base and J by 3 bases; unmatched bases: 14. CDR3 size: 18 residues. Germline CDR1 is SGHTS and CDR2 is YDEGEE. Here the CDR3 reads CASSLTGQGIGPSYEQYF. CDR3 nucleotides: TGTGCCAGCAGCTTGACGGGACAGGGTATTGGACCCAGCTACGAGCAGTACTTC.

This chain joins TRBV7-2 and TRBJ1-1, with 10 positions matching TRBD1. V was clipped by 5 bases and J by 7 bases; unmatched bases: 4. The CDR3 totals 13 residues. From germline, CDR1 is SGHTA and CDR2 FQGNSA. The CDR3 sequence is CASSRGQGGEAFF. CDR3 in DNA: TGTGCCAGCAGCCGAGGACAGGGGGGTGAAGCTTTCTTT.

The chain employs TRBV12-3 or TRBV12-4 and TRBJ1-6; D is ambiguous. The CDR3 runs to 12 residues. The ends were cut back, 3 bases at V and 13 bases at J, with 10 bases in the middle. The CDR3, as DNA: TGTGCCAGCAGTTTCCTGAGGTTGCCCCTCCACTTT. Translation gives CASSFLRLPLHF.

This chain uses TRBV7-2 with TRBJ2-5; 7 nucleotides match TRBD2. This CDR3 spans 14 amino acids. Germline V lookup: CDR1 SGHTA, CDR2 FQGNSA. V lost 2 bases, J lost 2 bases, and 2 bases stayed unmatched. The CDR3: CASSLYSGQETQYF. CDR3 DNA sequence: TGTGCCAGCAGCTTATATAGCGGGCAAGAGACCCAGTACTTC.

The sample holds one count of this clone. The rearrangement links TRBV5-1 to TRBJ2-1; possible D gene TRBD1, 7 bases. Germline V CDR1 and CDR2: SGHRS, YFSETQ. Trimming removed 0 bases at V and 7 bases at J, with 17 bases between. This CDR3 has 16 amino acids. The CDR3 protein is CASSLDRGGGGNEQFF. In DNA form, the CDR3 reads TGCGCCAGCAGCTTGGACAGGGGAGGTGGTGGTAATGAGCAGTTCTTC.

This sequence joins TRBV7-9 and TRBJ1-3; the D is unclear. The CDR3 covers 14 residues. The V gene lost 0 bases and the J gene lost 4 bases, with 7 bases spanning the gap. Germline CDR1 is SEHNR and CDR2 is FQNEAQ (reference sequence). Here the CDR3 reads CASSLAGSGNTIYF. In DNA form, the CDR3 reads TGTGCCAGCAGCTTAGCCGGTTCCGGAAACACCATATATTTT.

V is TRBV5-6 and J is TRBJ1-2, with TRBD1 as a possible D gene (5 bases). The CDR3 is made up of 13 amino acids. The V and J ends lost 6 bases and 2 bases respectively, with 11 bases between them. Germline V gene sequence: CDR1 SGHDT, CDR2 YYEEEE. CDR3 loop: CASTTSGNYGYTF. DNA for the CDR3: TGTGCCAGCACCACGTCAGGGAACTATGGCTACACCTTC.

This clone is a singleton in its sample. The chain carries TRBV29-1 and TRBJ1-2, with D perhaps matching TRBD1 (5 bases). The V end lost 3 bases, the J end lost 4 bases, and 15 bases lay between the germline ends. CDR1 is SQVTM, CDR2 ANQGSEA, per germline. The CDR3 sequence is 14 residues long. CDR3 residues: CSVDKARGIYGYTF. Here the CDR3 DNA reads TGCAGCGTTGACAAAGCGCGGGGGATCTATGGCTACACCTTC.

J is TRBJ1-1 and V is TRBV19; 8 positions agree with TRBD1. CDR1 LNHDA and CDR2 SQIVND come from the germline V gene (reference sequence). The trim removed 3 bases at V and 6 bases at J, leaving 12 bases unmatched. CDR3 size: 16 residues. In nucleotides, the CDR3 is TGTGCCAGTAGTATCCCGACAGGGGCCACCACCGCTGAAGCTTTCTTT. It codes for CASSIPTGATTAEAFF.

The CDR3 reads CASSLDRVVKNIQYF. Written as DNA, the CDR3 is TGTGCCAGCAGTTTGGACAGGGTAGTCAAAAACATTCAGTACTTC. The rearrangement uses TRBV6-2 or TRBV6-3 and TRBJ2-4, with TRBD1 matching 8 bases. The CDR3 is 15 residues long. The J segment lost 3 bases and the V segment lost 4 bases, leaving 5 bases of the junction unmatched. Germline-derived CDR1 and CDR2 are MNHEY and SVGEGT.